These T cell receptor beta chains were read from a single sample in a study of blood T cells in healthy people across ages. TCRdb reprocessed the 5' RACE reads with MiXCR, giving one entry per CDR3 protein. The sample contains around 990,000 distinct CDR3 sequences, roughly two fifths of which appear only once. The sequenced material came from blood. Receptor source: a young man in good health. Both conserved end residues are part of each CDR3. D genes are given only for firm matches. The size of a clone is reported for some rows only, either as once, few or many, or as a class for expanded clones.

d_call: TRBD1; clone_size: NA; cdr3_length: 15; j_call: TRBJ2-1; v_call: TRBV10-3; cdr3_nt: TGTGCCATCAGTGACCGGACAGGGTCCGAAAGGGGGCAGTTCTTC; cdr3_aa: CAISDRTGSERGQFF
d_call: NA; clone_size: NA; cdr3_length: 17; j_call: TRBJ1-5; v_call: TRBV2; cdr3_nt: TGTGCCAGCAGTGGGTTCCCAGGGACCCTTATCAATCAGCCCCAGCATTTT; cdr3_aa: CASSGFPGTLINQPQHF
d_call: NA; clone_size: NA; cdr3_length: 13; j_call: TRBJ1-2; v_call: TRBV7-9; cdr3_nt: TGTGCCAGCACGTCACCAGGGGATTATGGCTACACCTTC; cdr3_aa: CASTSPGDYGYTF
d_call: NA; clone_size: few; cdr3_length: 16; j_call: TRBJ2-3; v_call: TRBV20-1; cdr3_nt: TGCAGTGCTAGAGATCCTGGACTGAAAAGCACAGATACGCAGTATTTT; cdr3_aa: CSARDPGLKSTDTQYF
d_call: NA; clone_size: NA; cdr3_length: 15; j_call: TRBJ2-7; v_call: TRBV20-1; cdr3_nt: TGCAGTGCTAGGGGGGATGTTGGTCAGGGCTACGAGCAGTACTTC; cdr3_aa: CSARGDVGQGYEQYF
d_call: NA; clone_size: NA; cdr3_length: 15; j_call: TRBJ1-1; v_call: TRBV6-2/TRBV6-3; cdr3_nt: TGTGCCAGCAGTTCCCCGAGAACCTCGGGCACTGAAGCTTTCTTT; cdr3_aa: CASSSPRTSGTEAFF
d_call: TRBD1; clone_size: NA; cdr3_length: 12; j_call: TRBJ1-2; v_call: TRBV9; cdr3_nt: TGTGCCGGCAGCGGACAGGGTGATGGCTACACCTTC; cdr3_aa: CAGSGQGDGYTF
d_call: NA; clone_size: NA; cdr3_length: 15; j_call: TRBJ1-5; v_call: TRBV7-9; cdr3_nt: TGTGCCAGCAGCAGCAGGGAAGATGACAATCAGCCCCAGCATTTT; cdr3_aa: CASSSREDDNQPQHF
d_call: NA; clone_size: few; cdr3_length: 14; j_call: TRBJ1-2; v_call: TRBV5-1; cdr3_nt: TGCGCCAGCAGCTTGGAAAAACCTAACTATGGCTACACCTTC; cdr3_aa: CASSLEKPNYGYTF
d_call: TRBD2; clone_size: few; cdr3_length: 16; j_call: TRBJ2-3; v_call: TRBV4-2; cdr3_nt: TGTGCCAGCAGCCAAGATAATAGCGGGGGCGCAGATACGCAGTATTTT; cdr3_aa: CASSQDNSGGADTQYF
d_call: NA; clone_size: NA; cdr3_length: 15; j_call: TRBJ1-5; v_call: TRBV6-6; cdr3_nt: TGTGCCAGCATCCTTGGGATGGGCCACAATCAGCCCCAGCATTTT; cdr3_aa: CASILGMGHNQPQHF
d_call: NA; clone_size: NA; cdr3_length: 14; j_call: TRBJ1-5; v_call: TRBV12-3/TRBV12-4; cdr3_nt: TGTGCCAGCAGGAGAGGGGTTAGCAATCAGCCCCAGCATTTT; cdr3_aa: CASRRGVSNQPQHF
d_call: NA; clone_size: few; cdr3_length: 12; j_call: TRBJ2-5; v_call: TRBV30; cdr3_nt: TGTGCCTGGAGTGAAGTGGGAGAGACCCAGTACTTC; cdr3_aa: CAWSEVGETQYF
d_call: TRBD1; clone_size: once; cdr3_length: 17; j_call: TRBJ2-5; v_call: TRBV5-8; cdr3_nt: TGTGCCAGCAGCTTTTCCATGGGACAGGGCATGTACAATGAGCAGTACTTC; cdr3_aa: CASSFSMGQGMYNEQYF
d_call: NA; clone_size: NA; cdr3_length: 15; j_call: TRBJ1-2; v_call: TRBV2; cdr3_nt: TGTGCCAGCAGTGCTACGCAGGGCCCTTCGGCTGGCTACACCTTC; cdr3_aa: CASSATQGPSAGYTF
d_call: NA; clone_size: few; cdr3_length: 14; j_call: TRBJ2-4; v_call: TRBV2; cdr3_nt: TGTGCCAGCAGCCCAGGGGTGGCCAAAAACATTCAGTACTTC; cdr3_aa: CASSPGVAKNIQYF
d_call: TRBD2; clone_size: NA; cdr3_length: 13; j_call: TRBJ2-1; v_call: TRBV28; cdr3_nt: TGTGCCAGCACCCCTAGCGGGTACAATGAGCAGTTCTTC; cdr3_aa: CASTPSGYNEQFF
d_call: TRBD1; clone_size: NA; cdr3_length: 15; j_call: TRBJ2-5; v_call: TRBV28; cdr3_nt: TGTGCCAGCAGTTCCCTCCGGGACAGGGATGAGACCCAGTACTTC; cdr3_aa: CASSSLRDRDETQYF
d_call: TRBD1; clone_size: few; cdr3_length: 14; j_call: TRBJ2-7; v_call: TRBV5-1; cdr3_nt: TGCGCCAGCAGCTTGACAGGGGGCCCCTACGAGCAGTACTTC; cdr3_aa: CASSLTGGPYEQYF
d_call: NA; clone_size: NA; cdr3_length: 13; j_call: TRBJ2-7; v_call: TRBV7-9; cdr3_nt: TGTGCCAGCAGCCATGCAGACTCCTACGAGCAGTACTTC; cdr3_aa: CASSHADSYEQYF
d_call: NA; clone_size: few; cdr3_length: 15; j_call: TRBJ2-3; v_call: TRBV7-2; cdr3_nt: TGTGCCAGCAGCTTACAGTTAGCTAGCACAGATACGCAGTATTTT; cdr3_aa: CASSLQLASTDTQYF
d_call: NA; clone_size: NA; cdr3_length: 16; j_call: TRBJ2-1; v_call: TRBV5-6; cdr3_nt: TGTGCCAGCAGCTTGGAAGGGAGGAGCTCCTACAATGAGCAGTTCTTC; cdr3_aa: CASSLEGRSSYNEQFF